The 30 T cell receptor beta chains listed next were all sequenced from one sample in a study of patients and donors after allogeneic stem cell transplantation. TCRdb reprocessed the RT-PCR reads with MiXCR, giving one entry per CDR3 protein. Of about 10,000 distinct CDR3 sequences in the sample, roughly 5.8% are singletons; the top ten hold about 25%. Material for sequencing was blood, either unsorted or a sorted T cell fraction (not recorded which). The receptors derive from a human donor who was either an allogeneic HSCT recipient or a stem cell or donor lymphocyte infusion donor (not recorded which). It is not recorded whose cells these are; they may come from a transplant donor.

CDR3 amino acids: CASSQASGRPLGYTQYF. CDR3 sequence (DNA): TGCGCCAGCAGCCAAGCTAGCGGGAGGCCCCTAGGGTATACGCAGTATTTT. The rearrangement links TRBV4-1 to TRBJ2-3; TRBD2 matches 11 bases. The CDR3 runs 17 residues. V was pared by 1 base and J by 7 bases, with 10 bases of the junction left unmatched. Germline V CDR1 and CDR2: MGHRA, YSYEKL.

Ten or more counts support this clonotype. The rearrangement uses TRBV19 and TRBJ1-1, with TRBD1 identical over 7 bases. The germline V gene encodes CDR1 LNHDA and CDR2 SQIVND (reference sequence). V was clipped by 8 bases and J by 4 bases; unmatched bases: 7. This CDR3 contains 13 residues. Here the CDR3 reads CASSQQGRTEAFF. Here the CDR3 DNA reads TGTGCCAGTTCCCAACAGGGGCGCACTGAAGCTTTCTTT.

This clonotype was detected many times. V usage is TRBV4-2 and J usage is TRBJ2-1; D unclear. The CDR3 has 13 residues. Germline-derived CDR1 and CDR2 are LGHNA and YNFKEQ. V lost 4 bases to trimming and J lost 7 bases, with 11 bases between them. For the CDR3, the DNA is TGTGCCAGCAGCCCAGGAGTAGGGAATGAGCAGTTCTTC. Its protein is CASSPGVGNEQFF.

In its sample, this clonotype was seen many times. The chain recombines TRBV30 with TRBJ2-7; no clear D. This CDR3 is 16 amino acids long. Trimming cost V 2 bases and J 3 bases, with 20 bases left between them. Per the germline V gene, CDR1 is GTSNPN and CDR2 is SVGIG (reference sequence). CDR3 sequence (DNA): TGTGCCTGGAGTCCTTCTTCCTGGCCGAAAAACTACGAGCAGTACTTC. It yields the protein CAWSPSSWPKNYEQYF.

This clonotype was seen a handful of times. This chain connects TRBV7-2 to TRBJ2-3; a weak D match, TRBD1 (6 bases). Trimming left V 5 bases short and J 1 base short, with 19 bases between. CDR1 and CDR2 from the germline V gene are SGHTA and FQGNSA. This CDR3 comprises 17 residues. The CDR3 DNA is TGTGCCAGCAGCCAGTATGGGACATCATCTGGCACAGATACGCAGTATTTT. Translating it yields CASSQYGTSSGTDTQYF. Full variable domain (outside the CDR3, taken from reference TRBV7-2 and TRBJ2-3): GAGVSQSPSNKVTEKGKDVELRCDPISGHTALYWYRQSLGQGLEFLIYFQGNSAPDKSGLPSDRFSAERTGGSVSTLTIQRTQQEDSAVYLCASSQYGTSSGTDTQYFGPGTRLTVL.

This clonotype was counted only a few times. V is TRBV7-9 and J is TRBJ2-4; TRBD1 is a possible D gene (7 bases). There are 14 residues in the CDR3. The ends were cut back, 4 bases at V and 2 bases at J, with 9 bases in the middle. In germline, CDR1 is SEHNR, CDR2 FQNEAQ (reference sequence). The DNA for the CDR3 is TGTGCCAGCAGCTCAGGGGGGACCAAAAACATTCAGTACTTC. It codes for CASSSGGTKNIQYF.

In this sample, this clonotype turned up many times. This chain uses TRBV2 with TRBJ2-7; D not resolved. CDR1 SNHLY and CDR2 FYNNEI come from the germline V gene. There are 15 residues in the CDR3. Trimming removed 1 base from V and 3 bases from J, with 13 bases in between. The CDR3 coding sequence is TGTGCCAGCAGTGAAGACTCCTCGTCAATCTACGAGCAGTACTTC. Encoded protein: CASSEDSSSIYEQYF.

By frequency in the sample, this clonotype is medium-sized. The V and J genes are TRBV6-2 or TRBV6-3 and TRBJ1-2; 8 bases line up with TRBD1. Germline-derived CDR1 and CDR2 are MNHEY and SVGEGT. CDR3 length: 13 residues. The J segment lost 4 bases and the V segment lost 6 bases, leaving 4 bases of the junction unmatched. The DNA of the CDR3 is TGTGCCAGCAGCGACAGGGGAGTCTATGGCTACACCTTC. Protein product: CASSDRGVYGYTF.

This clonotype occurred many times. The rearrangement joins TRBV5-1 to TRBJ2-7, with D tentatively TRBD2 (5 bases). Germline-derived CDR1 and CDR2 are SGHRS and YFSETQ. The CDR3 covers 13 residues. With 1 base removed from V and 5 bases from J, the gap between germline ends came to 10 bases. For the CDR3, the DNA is TGCGCCAGCAGCTTGTCAGGCGGGCACGAGCAGTACTTC. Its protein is CASSLSGGHEQYF.

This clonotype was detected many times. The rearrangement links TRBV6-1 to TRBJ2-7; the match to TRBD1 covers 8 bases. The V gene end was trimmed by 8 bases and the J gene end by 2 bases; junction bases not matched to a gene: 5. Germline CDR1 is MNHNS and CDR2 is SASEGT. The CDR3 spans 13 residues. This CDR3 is CASVPGQAYEQYF. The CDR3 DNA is TGTGCCAGCGTTCCGGGACAGGCCTACGAGCAGTACTTC.

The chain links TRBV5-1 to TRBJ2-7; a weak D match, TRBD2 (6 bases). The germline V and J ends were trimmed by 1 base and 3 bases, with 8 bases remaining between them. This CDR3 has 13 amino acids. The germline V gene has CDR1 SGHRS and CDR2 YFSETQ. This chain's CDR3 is CASSLRGSYEQYF. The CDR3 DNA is TGCGCCAGCAGCTTGCGGGGGAGCTACGAGCAGTACTTC.

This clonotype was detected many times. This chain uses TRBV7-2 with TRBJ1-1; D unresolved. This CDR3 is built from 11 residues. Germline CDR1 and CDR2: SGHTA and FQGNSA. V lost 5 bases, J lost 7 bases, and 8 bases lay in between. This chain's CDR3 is CASSLQVEAFF. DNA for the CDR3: TGTGCCAGCAGCCTCCAGGTTGAAGCTTTCTTT.

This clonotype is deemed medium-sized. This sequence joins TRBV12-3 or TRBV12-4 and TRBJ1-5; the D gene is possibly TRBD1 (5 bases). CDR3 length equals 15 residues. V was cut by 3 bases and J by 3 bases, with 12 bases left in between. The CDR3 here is CASSFKQVNNQPQHF. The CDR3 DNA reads TGTGCCAGCAGTTTCAAACAGGTGAACAATCAGCCCCAGCATTTT.

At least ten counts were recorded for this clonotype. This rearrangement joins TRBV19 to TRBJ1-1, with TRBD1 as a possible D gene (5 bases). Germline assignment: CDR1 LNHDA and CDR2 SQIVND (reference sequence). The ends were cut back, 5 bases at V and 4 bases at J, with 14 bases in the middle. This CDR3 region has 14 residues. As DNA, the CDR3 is TGTGCCAGTAGTCTTAGGGGTAGTGGCACTGAAGCTTTCTTT. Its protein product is CASSLRGSGTEAFF.

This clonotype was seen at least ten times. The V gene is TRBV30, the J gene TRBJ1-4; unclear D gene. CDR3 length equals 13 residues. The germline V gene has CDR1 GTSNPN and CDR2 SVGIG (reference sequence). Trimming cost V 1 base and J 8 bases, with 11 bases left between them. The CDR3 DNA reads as TGTGCCTGGAGTGCGACATTCGGCGAAAAACTGTTTTTT. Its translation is CAWSATFGEKLFF.

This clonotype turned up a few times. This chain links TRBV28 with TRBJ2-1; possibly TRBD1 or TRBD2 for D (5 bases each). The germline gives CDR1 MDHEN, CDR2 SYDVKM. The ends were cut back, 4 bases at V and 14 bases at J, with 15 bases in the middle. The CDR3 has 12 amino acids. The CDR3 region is CASSSPGRSKFF. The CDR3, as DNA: TGTGCCAGCAGTTCCCCGGGACGCTCGAAGTTCTTC.

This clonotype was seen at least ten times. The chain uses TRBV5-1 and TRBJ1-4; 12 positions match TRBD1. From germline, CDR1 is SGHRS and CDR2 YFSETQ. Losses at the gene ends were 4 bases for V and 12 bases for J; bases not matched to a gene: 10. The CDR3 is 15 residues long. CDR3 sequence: CASSPAGTGGRELFF. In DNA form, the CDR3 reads TGCGCCAGCAGCCCAGCCGGGACAGGGGGCCGGGAACTGTTTTTT.

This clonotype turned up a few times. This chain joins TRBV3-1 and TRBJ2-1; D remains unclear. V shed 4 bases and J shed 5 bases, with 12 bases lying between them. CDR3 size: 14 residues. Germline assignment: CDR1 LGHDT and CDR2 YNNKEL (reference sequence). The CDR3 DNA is TGTGCCAGCAGCCGCCGGAACCCGCACAATGAGCAGTTCTTC. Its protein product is CASSRRNPHNEQFF.

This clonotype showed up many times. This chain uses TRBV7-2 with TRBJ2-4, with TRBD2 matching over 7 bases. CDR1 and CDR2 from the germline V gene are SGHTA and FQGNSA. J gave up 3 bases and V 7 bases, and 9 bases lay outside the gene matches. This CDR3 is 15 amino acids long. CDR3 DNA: TGTGCCAGCACCTCTGGGGGGGTCCTCAAAAACATTCAGTACTTC. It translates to CASTSGGVLKNIQYF.

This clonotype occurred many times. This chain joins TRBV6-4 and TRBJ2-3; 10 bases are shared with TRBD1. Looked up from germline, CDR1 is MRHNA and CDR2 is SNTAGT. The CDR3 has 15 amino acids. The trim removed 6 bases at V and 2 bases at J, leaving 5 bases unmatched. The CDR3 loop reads CASSGTGDNTDTQYF. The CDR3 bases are TGTGCCAGCAGCGGGACAGGGGACAACACAGATACGCAGTATTTT.

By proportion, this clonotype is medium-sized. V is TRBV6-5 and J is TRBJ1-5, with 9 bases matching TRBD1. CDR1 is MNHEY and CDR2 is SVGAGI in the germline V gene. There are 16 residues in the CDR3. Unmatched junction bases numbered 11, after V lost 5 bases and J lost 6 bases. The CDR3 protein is CASSPRGTGSGQPQHF. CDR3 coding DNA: TGTGCCAGCAGTCCCCGTGGGACAGGGTCTGGTCAGCCCCAGCATTTT.

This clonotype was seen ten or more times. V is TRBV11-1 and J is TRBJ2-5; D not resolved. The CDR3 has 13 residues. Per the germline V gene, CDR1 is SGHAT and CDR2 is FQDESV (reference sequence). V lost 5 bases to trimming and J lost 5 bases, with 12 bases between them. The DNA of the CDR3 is TGTGCCAGCAGCCTTCCGACAAAGGAGACCCAGTACTTC. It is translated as CASSLPTKETQYF.

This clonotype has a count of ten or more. CDR3 amino acids: CASSLIAGLAGVEQFF. CDR3 sequence (DNA): TGTGCCAGCAGCTTAATAGCCGGGCTAGCGGGAGTTGAGCAGTTCTTC. The V call is TRBV5-6, the J call TRBJ2-1; TRBD2 agrees at 10 bases. The germline CDR1 and CDR2 sequences are SGHDT and YYEEEE. The CDR3 is made up of 16 amino acids. With V trimmed by 2 bases and J by 9 bases, 11 bases remained unmatched.

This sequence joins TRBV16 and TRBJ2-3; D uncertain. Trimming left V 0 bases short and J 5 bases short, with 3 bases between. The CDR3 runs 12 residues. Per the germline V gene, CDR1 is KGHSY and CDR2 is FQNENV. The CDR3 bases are TGTGCCAGCAGCCAATCTGGAGATACGCAGTATTTT. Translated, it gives CASSQSGDTQYF.

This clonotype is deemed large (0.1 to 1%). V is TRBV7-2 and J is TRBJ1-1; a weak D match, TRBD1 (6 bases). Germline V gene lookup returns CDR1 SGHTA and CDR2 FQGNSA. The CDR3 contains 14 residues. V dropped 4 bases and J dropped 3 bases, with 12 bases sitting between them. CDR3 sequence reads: CASSSRGGYTEAFF. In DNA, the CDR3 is TGTGCCAGCAGCTCCAGGGGAGGCTACACTGAAGCTTTCTTT. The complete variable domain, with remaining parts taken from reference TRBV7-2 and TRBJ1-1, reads GAGVSQSPSNKVTEKGKDVELRCDPISGHTALYWYRQSLGQGLEFLIYFQGNSAPDKSGLPSDRFSAERTGGSVSTLTIQRTQQEDSAVYLCASSSRGGYTEAFFGQGTRLTVV.

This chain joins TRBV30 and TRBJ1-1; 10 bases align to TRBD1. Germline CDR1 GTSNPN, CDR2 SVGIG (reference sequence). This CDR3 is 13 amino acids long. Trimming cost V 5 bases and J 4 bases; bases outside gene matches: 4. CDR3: CAWAGQGVTEAFF. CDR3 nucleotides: TGTGCCTGGGCTGGACAGGGGGTCACTGAAGCTTTCTTT.

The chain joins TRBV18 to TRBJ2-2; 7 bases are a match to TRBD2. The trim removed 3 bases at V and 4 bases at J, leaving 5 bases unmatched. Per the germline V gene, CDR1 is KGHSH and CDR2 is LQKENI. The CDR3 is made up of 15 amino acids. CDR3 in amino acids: CASSPRESPTGELFF. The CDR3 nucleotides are TGTGCCAGCTCACCGCGGGAGTCCCCCACCGGGGAGCTGTTTTTT.

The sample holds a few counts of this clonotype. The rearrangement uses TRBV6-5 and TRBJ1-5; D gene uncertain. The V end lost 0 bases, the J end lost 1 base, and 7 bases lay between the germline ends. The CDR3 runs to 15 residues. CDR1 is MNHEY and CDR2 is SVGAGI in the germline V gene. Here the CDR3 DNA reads TGTGCCAGCAGTTACTCTTCTGGAAGCAATCAGCCCCAGCATTTT. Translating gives CASSYSSGSNQPQHF.

The CDR3 DNA follows: TGTGCCAGCAGTGCGCGAGGACAGGGGAAGGGAAACACCATATATTTT. This codes for CASSARGQGKGNTIYF. The chain recombines TRBV25-1 with TRBJ1-3; the match to TRBD1 covers 9 bases. The V and J ends lost 4 bases and 4 bases, in that order; junction bases with no gene match: 8. Germline values: CDR1 MGHDK, CDR2 SYGVNS. The CDR3 consists of 16 residues.

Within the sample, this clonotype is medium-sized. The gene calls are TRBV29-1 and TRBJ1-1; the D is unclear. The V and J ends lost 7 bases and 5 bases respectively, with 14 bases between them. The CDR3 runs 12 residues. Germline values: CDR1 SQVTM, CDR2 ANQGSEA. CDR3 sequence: CSAKVGWTEAFF. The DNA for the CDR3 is TGCAGCGCTAAGGTGGGGTGGACTGAAGCTTTCTTT. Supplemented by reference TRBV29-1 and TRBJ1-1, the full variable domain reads SAVISQKPSRDICQRGTSLTIQCQVDSQVTMMFWYRQQPGQSLTLIATANQGSEATYESGFVIDKFPISRPNLTFSTLTVSNMSPEDSSIYLCSAKVGWTEAFFGQGTRLTVV.